These 15 T cell receptor beta chains were all obtained from the same sample, sequenced in a study of cytomegalovirus exposure and HLA in healthy donors. With 60 Vbeta and 13 Jbeta primers, the PCR was carried out. Sequencing was performed with immunoSEQ multiplex PCR; in TCRdb, only in-frame clones are kept and a portion is missing. The sample has about 100,000 clones; approximately 78% are singletons. Material for sequencing was PBMCs. These receptors originate from a woman aged 55-69 years in good health and CMV-seronegative.

This clone was observed a single time. The gene calls are TRBV19 and TRBJ1-2; 10 nucleotides align to TRBD1. There are 13 residues in the CDR3. Germline assignment: CDR1 LNHDA and CDR2 SQIVND (reference sequence). V was clipped by 7 bases and J by 7 bases; unmatched bases: 6. CDR3 in DNA: TGTGCCAGTAAGGACAGGGGGACGGCTGGCTACACCTTC. Translated, it gives CASKDRGTAGYTF.

This clone was observed a few times. The V gene is TRBV5-6, the J gene TRBJ2-5; 8 bases align to TRBD1. The trim removed 4 bases at V and 4 bases at J, leaving 9 bases unmatched. Per germline, CDR1 SGHDT and CDR2 YYEEEE. The CDR3 is 15 residues long. Here the CDR3 reads CASSPGQGNAETQYF. DNA for the CDR3: TGTGCCAGCAGCCCCGGACAGGGTAACGCAGAGACCCAGTACTTC.

This clone was counted a few times. The CDR3 spells CASSLYRVFDQPQHF. In nucleotides, the CDR3 is TGTGCCAGCAGCCTGTACAGGGTGTTCGATCAGCCCCAGCATTTT. This chain connects TRBV5-6 to TRBJ1-5; the D gene is possibly TRBD1 (6 bases). The germline V gene has CDR1 SGHDT and CDR2 YYEEEE. Trimming took 4 bases from V and 5 from J, leaving 16 bases between them. CDR3 size: 15 residues.

The chain recombines TRBV2 with TRBJ2-1; no reliable D call. The V and J ends lost 3 bases and 3 bases respectively, with 9 bases between them. CDR1 and CDR2 (germline): SNHLY, FYNNEI. This CDR3 contains 14 residues. CDR3 DNA sequence: TGTGCCAGCAGTGACTTCGCGGACTACAATGAGCAGTTCTTC. Amino acid sequence: CASSDFADYNEQFF.

J is TRBJ2-5 and V is TRBV28, with 10 bases aligning to TRBD2. The V and J ends lost 6 bases and 5 bases, in that order; junction bases with no gene match: 6. The CDR3 is made up of 14 amino acids. CDR1 and CDR2 (germline): MDHEN, SYDVKM. In nucleotides, the CDR3 is TGTGCCAGCAGCAGAAGGGGACTAGCGGAGACCCAGTACTTC. It specifies CASSRRGLAETQYF.

The chain couples TRBV4-1 to TRBJ1-4; TRBD1 matches at 7 bases. Germline-derived CDR1 and CDR2 are MGHRA and YSYEKL. This CDR3 is 16 amino acids long. Unmatched junction bases numbered 9, after V lost 1 base and J lost 7 bases. The CDR3 is CASSQGQGSGSEKLFF. In DNA form, the CDR3 reads TGCGCCAGCAGCCAAGGACAGGGATCGGGAAGTGAAAAACTGTTTTTT.

This chain links TRBV4-3 with TRBJ1-1, with D hard to call. Germline loops: CDR1 LGHNA, CDR2 YSLEER. This CDR3 comprises 13 residues. Trimming took off 0 bases at V and 7 bases at J, with 9 bases between the two ends. CDR3 bases: TGCGCCAGCAGCCAAGATGTATACAGTGAAGCTTTCTTT. Amino acids: CASSQDVYSEAFF.

The CDR3 nucleotides are TGTGCCAGCAGCTTGGAGGGACAGGTCTATGGCTACACCTTC. Residues: CASSLEGQVYGYTF. The chain joins TRBV5-6 to TRBJ1-2, with 8 bases aligning to TRBD1. The ends lost 0 bases at V and 4 bases at J; junction bases unmatched: 2. From germline, CDR1 is SGHDT and CDR2 YYEEEE. This CDR3 region has 14 residues. The variable domain in full, completed from reference TRBV5-6 and TRBJ1-2, reads DAGVTQSPTHLIKTRGQQVTLRCSPKSGHDTVSWYQQALGQGPQFIFQYYEEEERQRGNFPDRFSGHQFPNYSSELNVNALLLGDSALYLCASSLEGQVYGYTFGSGTRLTVV.

The rearrangement joins TRBV11-3 to TRBJ2-5, with D possibly being TRBD2 (5 bases). The CDR3 spans 13 residues. The germline gives CDR1 SGHNT, CDR2 YENEEA. The V and J ends lost 2 bases and 5 bases respectively, with 9 bases between them. The chain's CDR3 is CASSLSGFETQYF. The CDR3 coding sequence is TGTGCCAGCAGCTTAAGCGGTTTTGAGACCCAGTACTTC.

This clone was seen a single time. The rearrangement joins TRBV15 to TRBJ2-3, with TRBD2 identical over 11 bases. The J segment lost 1 base and the V segment lost 0 bases, leaving 0 bases of the junction unmatched. The CDR3 consists of 16 residues. Per the germline V gene, CDR1 is LNHNV and CDR2 is YYDKDF (reference sequence). CDR3 amino acids: CATSREGLAGTDTQYF. CDR3 DNA sequence: TGTGCCACCAGCAGAGAGGGACTAGCGGGCACAGATACGCAGTATTTT.

V gene TRBV2 combines with J gene TRBJ2-2; a possible D gene is TRBD1 (5 bases). The V end was cut by 2 bases, the J end by 4 bases, with 5 bases between. Germline assignment: CDR1 SNHLY and CDR2 FYNNEI. This CDR3 has 13 amino acids. The CDR3 is CASSERGTGELFF. As DNA, the CDR3 is TGTGCCAGCAGTGAAAGGGGCACCGGGGAGCTGTTTTTT.

The chain carries TRBV7-2 and TRBJ2-7; 7 positions match TRBD2. CDR3 length: 15 residues. The V gene end was trimmed by 5 bases and the J gene end by 1 base; junction bases not matched to a gene: 8. Per germline, CDR1 SGHTA and CDR2 FQGNSA. CDR3 sequence: CASSRGSQASYEQYF. The CDR3 DNA sequence: TGTGCCAGCAGCCGCGGGAGCCAAGCATCCTACGAGCAGTACTTC.

The J gene is TRBJ2-7, the V gene TRBV12-1; TRBD2 is the table's D call and was not checked against the DNA. TRBV12-1 corresponds to a pseudogene. This CDR3 spans 14 amino acids. The CDR3 nucleotides read TGTGCCAGATACCTAGCGGGAGGTACCTACGAGCAGTACTTC. This codes for CARYLAGGTYEQYF.

This chain joins TRBV28 and TRBJ1-5; TRBD1 agrees at 8 bases. The length of the CDR3 is 13 residues. Germline V lookup: CDR1 MDHEN, CDR2 SYDVKM. V was pared by 7 bases and J by 4 bases, with 3 bases of the junction left unmatched. CDR3 DNA: TGTGCCAGCAACAGGGGGGGGAATCAGCCCCAGCATTTT. Translating gives CASNRGGNQPQHF.

The rearrangement links TRBV5-6 to TRBJ2-2; possible D gene TRBD2, 6 bases. Germline V gives CDR1 SGHDT, CDR2 YYEEEE. V was shortened by 3 bases and J by 4 bases, with 13 bases between the two germline ends. The CDR3 spans 15 residues. Written as DNA, the CDR3 is TGTGCCAGCAGCTCCCGGGAGACCTCCACCGGGGAGCTGTTTTTT. Its translation is CASSSRETSTGELFF.